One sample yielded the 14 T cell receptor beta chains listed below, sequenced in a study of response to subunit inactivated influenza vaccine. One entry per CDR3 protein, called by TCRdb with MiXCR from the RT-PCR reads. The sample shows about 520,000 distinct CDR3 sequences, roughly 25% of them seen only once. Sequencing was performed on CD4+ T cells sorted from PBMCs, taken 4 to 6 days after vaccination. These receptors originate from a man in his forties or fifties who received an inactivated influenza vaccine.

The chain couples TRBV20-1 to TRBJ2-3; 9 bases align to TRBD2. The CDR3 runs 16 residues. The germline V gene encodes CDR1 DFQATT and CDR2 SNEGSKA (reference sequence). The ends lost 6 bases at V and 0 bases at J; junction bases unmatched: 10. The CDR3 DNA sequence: TGCAGTGCACAGCCCCCTACTAGCGGGAGCACAGATACGCAGTATTTT. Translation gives CSAQPPTSGSTDTQYF.

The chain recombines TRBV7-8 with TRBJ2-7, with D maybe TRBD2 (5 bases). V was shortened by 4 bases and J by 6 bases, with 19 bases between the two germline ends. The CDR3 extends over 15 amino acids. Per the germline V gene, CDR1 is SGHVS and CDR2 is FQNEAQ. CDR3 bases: TGTGCCAGCAGCTGGCAGGCGGGTGCATCTGGCGAGCAGTACTTC. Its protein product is CASSWQAGASGEQYF.

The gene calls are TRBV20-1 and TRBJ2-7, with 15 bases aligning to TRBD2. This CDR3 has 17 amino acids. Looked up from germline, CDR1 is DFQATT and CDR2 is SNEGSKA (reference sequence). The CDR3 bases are TGCAGCTACCCGGGACTAGCGGGAGGACTGAGGTTCTACGAGCAGTACTTC. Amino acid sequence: CSYPGLAGGLRFYEQYF.

The CDR3 DNA follows: TGTGCCAGCAGTTACTCTTCTGGGTTAGGTGAAAAACTGTTTTTT. It yields the protein CASSYSSGLGEKLFF. This chain joins TRBV6-5 and TRBJ1-4, with D hard to call. This CDR3 has 15 amino acids. The V end was cut by 0 bases, the J end by 7 bases, with 12 bases between. Germline-derived CDR1 and CDR2 are MNHEY and SVGAGI.

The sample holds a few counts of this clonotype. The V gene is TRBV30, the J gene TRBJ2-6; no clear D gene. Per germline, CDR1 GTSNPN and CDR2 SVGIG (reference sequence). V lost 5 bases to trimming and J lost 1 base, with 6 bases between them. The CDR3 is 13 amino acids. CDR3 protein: CAWLLSGANVLTF. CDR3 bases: TGTGCCTGGTTGTTGTCTGGGGCCAACGTCCTGACTTTC.

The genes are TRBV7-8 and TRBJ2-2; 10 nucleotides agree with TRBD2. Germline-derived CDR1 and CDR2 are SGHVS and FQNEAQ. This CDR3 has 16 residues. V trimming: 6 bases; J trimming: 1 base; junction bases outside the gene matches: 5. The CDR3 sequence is CASRVLAGQNTGELFF. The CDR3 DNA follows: TGTGCCAGCAGGGTACTAGCGGGACAGAACACCGGGGAGCTGTTTTTT.

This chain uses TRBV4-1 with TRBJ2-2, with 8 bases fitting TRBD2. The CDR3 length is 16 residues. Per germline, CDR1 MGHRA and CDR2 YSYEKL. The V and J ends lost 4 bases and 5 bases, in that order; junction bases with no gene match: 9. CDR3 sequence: CASSPGAGGRTGELFF. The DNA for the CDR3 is TGCGCCAGCAGCCCGGGGGCGGGGGGTAGGACCGGGGAGCTGTTTTTT.

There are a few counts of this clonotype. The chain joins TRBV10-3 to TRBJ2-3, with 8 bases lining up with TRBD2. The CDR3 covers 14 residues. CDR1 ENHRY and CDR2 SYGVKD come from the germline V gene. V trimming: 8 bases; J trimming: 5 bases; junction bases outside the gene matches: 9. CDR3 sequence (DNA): TGTGCCATCGGGGGCGGGGGGCTCGAAGATACGCAGTATTTT. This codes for CAIGGGGLEDTQYF.

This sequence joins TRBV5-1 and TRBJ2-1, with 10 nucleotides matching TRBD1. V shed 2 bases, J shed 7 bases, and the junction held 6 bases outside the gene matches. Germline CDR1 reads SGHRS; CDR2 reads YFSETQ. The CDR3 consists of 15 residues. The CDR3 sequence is CASSLDRGLTNEQFF. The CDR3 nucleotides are TGCGCCAGCAGCTTAGACAGGGGGCTTACGAATGAGCAGTTCTTC.

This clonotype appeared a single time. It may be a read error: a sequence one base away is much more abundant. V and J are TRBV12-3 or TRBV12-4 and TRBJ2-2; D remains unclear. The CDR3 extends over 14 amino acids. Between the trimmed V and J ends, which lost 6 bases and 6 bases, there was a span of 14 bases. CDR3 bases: TGTGCCAGCAGGACAAGGATCCGGGCCGGGGAGCTGTTTTTT. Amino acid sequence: CASRTRIRAGELFF.

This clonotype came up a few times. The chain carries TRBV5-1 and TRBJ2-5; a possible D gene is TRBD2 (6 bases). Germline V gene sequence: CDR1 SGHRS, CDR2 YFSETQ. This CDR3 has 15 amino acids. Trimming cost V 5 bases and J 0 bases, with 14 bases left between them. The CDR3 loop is CASRETAGHQETQYF. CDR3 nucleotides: TGCGCCAGCAGGGAAACAGCGGGTCACCAAGAGACCCAGTACTTC.

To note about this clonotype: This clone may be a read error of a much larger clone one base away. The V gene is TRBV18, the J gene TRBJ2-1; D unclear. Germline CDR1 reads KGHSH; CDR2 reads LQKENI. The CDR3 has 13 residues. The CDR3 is CASSPYSYIEQFF. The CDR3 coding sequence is TGTGCCAGCTCACCCTACTCCTACATTGAGCAGTTCTTC.

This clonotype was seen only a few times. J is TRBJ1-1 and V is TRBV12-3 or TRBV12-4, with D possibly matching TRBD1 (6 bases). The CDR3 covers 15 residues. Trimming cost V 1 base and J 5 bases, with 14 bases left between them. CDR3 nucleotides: TGTGCCAGCAGTTTAGACCCAGGGGTCGGAACTGAAGCTTTCTTT. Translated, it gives CASSLDPGVGTEAFF.

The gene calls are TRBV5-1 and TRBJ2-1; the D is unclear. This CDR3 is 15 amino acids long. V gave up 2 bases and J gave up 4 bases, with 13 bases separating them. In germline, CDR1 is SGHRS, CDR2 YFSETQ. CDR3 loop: CASSLDGYEYNEQFF. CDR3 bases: TGCGCCAGCAGCTTAGACGGGTATGAATACAATGAGCAGTTCTTC.